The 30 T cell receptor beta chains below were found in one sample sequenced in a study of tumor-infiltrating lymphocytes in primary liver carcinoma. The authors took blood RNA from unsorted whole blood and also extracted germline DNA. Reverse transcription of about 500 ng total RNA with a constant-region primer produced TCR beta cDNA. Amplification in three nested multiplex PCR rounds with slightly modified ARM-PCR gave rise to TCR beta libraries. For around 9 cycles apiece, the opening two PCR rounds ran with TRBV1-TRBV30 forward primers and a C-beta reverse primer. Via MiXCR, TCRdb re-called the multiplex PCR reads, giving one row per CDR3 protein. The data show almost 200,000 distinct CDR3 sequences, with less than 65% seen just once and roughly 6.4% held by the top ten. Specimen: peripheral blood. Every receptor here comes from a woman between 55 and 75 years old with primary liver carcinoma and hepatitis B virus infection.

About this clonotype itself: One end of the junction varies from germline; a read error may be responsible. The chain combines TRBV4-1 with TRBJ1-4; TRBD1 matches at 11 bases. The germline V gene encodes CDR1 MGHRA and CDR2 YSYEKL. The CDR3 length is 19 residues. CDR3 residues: CASSQHTWTGGATIEKLFF. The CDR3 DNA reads TGCGCCAGCAGCCAACATACTTGGACAGGGGGCGCGACTATTGAAAAACTGTTTTTT.

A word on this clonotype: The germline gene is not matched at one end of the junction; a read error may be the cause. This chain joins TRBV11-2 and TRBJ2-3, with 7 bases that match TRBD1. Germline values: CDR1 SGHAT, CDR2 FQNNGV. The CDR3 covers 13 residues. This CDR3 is CVSSLDRADMQYF. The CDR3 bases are TGTGTCAGCAGCTTAGACAGGGCTGATATGCAGTATTTT.

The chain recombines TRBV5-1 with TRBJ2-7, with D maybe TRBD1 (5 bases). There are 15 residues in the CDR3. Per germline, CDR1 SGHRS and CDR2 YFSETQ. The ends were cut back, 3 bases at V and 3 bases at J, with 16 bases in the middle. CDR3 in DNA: TGCGCCAGCAGCTCAAGGACAAGTGGGGACTACGAGCAGTACTTC. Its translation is CASSSRTSGDYEQYF.

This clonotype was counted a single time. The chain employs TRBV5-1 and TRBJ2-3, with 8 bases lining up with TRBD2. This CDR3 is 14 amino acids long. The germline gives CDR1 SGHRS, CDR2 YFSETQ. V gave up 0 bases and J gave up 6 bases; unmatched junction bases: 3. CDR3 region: CASSLEPSGDTQYF. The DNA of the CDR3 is TGCGCCAGCAGCTTGGAACCTAGCGGGGATACGCAGTATTTT.

CDR3 sequence: CASSHFGNSDTQYF. Here the CDR3 DNA reads TGTGCCAGTAGTCACTTCGGTAATTCCGATACGCAGTATTTT. V is TRBV6-6 and J is TRBJ2-3; D gene unclear. The CDR3 is made up of 14 amino acids. Trimming removed 9 bases at V and 6 bases at J, with 19 bases between. Germline lookup yields CDR1 MNHNY and CDR2 SVGAGI (reference sequence).

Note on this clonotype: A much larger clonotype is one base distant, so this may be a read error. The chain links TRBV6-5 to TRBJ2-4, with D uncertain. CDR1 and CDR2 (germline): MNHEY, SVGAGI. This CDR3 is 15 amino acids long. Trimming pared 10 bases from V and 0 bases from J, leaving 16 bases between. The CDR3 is CANTPTRLAKNIQYF. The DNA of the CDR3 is TGTGCCAACACCCCCACCCGACTAGCCAAAAACATTCAGTACTTC.

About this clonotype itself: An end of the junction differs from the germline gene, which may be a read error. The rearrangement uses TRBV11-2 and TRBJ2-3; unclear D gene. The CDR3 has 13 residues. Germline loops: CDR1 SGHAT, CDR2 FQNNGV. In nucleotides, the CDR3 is TGTGCCAACAGCTTAGATCGTGACGATACGCAGTATTTT. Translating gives CANSLDRDDTQYF.

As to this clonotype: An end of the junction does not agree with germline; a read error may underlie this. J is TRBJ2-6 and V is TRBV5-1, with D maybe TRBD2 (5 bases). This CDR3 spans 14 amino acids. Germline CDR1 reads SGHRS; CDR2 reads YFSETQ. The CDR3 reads CANSRGSGANVLTF. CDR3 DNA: TGCGCCAACAGCCGGGGATCTGGGGCCAACGTCCTGACTTTC.

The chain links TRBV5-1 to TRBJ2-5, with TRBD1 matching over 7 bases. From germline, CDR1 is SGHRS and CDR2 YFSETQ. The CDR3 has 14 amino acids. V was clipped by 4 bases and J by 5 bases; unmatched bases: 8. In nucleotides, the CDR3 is TGCGCCAGCAGCCCGACAGGGACCCGGGAGACCCAGTACTTC. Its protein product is CASSPTGTRETQYF.

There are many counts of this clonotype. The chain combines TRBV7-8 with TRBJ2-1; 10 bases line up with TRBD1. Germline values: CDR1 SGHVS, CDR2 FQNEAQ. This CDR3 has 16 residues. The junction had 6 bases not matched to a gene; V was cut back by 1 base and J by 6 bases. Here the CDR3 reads CASSLVPGQGSNEQFF. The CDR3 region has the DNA TGTGCCAGCAGCTTAGTACCGGGACAGGGGAGCAATGAGCAGTTCTTC.

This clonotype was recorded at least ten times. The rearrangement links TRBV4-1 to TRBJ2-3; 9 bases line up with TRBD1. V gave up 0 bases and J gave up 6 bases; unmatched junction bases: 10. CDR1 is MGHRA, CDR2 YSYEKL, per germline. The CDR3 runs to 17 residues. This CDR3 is CASSQDPYRGRADTQYF. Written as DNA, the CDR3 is TGCGCCAGCAGCCAAGATCCCTACAGGGGGCGAGCGGATACGCAGTATTTT.

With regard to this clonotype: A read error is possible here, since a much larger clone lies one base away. CDR3 region: CASSSLANPYSYEQYF. The DNA of the CDR3 is TGTGCCAGCAGCTCACTAGCCAATCCGTACTCCTACGAGCAGTACTTC. The genes are TRBV13 and TRBJ2-7; TRBD2 might be the D (6 bases). The CDR3 runs 16 residues. Per the germline V gene, CDR1 is PRHDT and CDR2 is FYEKMQ (reference sequence). V dropped 4 bases and J dropped 0 bases, with 16 bases sitting between them.

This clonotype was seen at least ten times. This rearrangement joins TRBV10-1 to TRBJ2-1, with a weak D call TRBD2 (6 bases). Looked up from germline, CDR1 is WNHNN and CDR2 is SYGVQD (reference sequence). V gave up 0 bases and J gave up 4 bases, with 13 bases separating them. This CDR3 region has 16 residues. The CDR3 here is CASSESALAGYNEQFF. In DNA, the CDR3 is TGCGCCAGCAGTGAGTCCGCACTAGCTGGGTACAATGAGCAGTTCTTC.

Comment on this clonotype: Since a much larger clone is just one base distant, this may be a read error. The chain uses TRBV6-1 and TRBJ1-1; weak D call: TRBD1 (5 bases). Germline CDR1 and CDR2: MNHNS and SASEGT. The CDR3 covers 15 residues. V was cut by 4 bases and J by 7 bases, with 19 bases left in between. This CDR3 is CASSGRGRAFVEAFF. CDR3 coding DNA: TGTGCCAGCAGTGGACGGGGCCGAGCTTTCGTTGAAGCTTTCTTT.

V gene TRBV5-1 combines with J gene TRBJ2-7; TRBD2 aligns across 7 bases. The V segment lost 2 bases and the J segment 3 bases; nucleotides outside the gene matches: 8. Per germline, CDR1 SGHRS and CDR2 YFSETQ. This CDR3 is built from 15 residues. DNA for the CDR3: TGCGCCAGCAGCTTATCTGCGGGAGTTGTCTACGAGCAGTACTTC. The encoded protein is CASSLSAGVVYEQYF.

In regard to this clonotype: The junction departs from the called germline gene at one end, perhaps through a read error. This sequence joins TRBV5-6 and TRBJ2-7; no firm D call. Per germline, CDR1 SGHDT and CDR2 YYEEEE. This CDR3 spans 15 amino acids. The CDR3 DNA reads TGTACCAGCAGTTATGTGAACTCCCGCTCCTACGAGCAGTACTTC. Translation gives CTSSYVNSRSYEQYF.

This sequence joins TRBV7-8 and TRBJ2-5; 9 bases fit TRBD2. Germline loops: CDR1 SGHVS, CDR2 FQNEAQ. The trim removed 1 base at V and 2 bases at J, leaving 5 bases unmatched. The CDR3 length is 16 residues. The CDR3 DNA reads TGTGCCAGCAGCTTAGAGACTAGCGGATTTCAAGAGACCCAGTACTTC. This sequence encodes CASSLETSGFQETQYF.

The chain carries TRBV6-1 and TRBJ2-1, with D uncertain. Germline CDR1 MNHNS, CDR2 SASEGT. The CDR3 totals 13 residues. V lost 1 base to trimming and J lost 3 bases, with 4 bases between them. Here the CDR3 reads CASSEGFYNEQFF. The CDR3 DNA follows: TGTGCCAGCAGTGAAGGCTTCTACAATGAGCAGTTCTTC.

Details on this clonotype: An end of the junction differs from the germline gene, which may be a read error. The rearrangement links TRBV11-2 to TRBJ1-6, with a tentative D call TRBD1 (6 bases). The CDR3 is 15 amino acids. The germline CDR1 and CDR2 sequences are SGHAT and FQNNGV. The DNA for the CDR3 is TGCACCAGCAGCTCCACACACAGGGACCGGTCACCCCTCCACTTT. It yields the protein CTSSSTHRDRSPLHF.

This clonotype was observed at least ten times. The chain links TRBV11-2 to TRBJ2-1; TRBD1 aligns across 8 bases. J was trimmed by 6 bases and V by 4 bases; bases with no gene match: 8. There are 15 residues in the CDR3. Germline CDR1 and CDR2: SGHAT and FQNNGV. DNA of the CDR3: TGTGCCAGCAGCTCAACCGGGACAGGTCGCAATGAGCAGTTCTTC. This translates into CASSSTGTGRNEQFF. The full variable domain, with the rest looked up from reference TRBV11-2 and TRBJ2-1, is EAGVAQSPRYKIIEKRQSVAFWCNPISGHATLYWYQQILGQGPKLLIQFQNNGVVDDSQLPKDRFSAERLKGVDSTLKIQPAKLEDSAVYLCASSSTGTGRNEQFFGPGTRLTVL.

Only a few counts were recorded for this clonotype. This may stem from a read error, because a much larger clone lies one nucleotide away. This CDR3 reads CASSLRRTGNPESSYKQYF. The CDR3 region has the DNA TGTGCCAGCAGCCTCCGACGGACAGGGAACCCCGAAAGCTCCTACAAGCAGTACTTC. This chain links TRBV6-1 with TRBJ2-7; the match to TRBD1 covers 8 bases. The germline gives CDR1 MNHNS, CDR2 SASEGT. This CDR3 is 19 amino acids long.

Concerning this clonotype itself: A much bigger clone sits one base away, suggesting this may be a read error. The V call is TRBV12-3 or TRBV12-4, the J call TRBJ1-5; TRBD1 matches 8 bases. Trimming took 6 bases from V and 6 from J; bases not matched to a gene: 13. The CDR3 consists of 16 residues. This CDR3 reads CASRLPGQALGQPQHF. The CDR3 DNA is TGTGCCAGCAGACTGCCGGGACAGGCTTTGGGTCAGCCCCAGCATTTT.

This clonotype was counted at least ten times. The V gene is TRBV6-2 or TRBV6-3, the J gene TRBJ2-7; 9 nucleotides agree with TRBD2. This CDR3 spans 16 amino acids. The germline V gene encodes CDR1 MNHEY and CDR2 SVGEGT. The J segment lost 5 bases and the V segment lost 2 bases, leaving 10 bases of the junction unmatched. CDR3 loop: CASSYNEGLAAHEQYF. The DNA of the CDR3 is TGTGCCAGCAGTTACAACGAGGGACTAGCCGCCCACGAGCAGTACTTC.

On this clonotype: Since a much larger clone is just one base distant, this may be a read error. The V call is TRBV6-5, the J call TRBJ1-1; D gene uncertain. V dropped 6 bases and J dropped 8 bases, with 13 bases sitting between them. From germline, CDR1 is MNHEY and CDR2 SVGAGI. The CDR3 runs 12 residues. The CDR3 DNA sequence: TGTGCCAGCAGGAGAGGGATAGGGGAAGCTTTCTTT. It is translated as CASRRGIGEAFF.

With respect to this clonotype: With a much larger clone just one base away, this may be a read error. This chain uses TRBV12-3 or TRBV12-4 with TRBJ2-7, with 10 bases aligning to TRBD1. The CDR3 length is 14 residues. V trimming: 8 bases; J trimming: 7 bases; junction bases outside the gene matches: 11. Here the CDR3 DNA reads TGTGCCAGCGGGTCACAGGGACAGGGGCGAGAGCAGTACTTC. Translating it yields CASGSQGQGREQYF.

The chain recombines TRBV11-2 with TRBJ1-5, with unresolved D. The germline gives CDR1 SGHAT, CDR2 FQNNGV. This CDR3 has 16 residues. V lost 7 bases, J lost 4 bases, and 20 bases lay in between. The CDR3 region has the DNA TGTGCCAGCAATTTACGTAGGCAGTTAGCAAATCAGCCCCAGCATTTT. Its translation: CASNLRRQLANQPQHF.

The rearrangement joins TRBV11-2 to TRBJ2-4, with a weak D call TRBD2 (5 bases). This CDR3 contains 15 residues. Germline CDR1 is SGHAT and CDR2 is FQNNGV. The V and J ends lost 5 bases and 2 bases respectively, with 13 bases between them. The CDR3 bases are TGTGCCAGCAGCAGGAATCTAGCACCCAAAAACATTCAGTACTTC. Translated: CASSRNLAPKNIQYF.

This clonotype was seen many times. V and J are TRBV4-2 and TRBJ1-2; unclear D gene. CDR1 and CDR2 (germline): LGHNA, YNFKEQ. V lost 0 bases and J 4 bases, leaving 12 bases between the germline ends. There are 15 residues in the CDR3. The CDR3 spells CASSQDRVLSYGYTF. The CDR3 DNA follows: TGTGCCAGCAGCCAAGATCGAGTCCTTTCCTATGGCTACACCTTC.

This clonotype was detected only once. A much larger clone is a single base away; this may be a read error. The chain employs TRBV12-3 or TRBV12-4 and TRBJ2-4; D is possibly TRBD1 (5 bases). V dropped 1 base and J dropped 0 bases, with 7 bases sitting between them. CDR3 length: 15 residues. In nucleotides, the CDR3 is TGTGCCAGCAGTTTAGTTAGGGGAGCCAAAAACATTCAGTACTTC. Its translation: CASSLVRGAKNIQYF.

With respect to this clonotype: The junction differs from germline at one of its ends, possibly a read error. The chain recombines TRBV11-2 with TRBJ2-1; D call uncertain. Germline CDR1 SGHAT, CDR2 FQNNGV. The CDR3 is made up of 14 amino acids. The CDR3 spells CVSSLRSDYNEQFF. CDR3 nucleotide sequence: TGTGTCAGCAGCCTGAGGTCTGACTACAATGAGCAGTTCTTC.